The source of this T cell receptor (beta chain) is a study of naive and memory T cell subsets. Both TRBC1 and TRBC2 were covered by a beta constant-region primer of two equimolar oligonucleotides. The ligated cDNA underwent four PCR rounds using SP2 and nested alpha and beta constant-region primers. TCRdb analysed the UMI-ligation and nested PCR reads with MiXCR anew, one entry per CDR3 protein. This repertoire shows approximately 140,000 distinct CDR3 sequences, 22% found once; its top ten account for around 0.097%. Four subsets defined by CD45RA and CD27 were sorted after CD3, CD4, CD8 and live/dead staining. The CDR3 runs 14 residues. CDR1 and CDR2 from the germline V gene are ENHRY and SYGVKD. V trimming: 3 bases; J trimming: 0 bases; junction bases outside the gene matches: 2. As for this clonotype: Its antigen is unidentified.

Findings and caveats of the study: A few larger clonotypes appeared in naive repertoires, especially CD8, possibly memory cells re-expressing CD45RA. Naive and memory repertoire findings lacked a ground truth for validation. TCR abundance followed a power law differing between naive and memory subsets.

The source material was naive CD4+ T cells from blood. This chain connects TRBV10-3 to TRBJ2-7, with 7 bases aligning to TRBD2. This TCR was recovered from a human donor in good health. The CDR3 bases are TGTGCCATCAGTGATCGCGGGAGCTCCTACGAGCAGTACTTC. Translating gives CAISDRGSSYEQYF.